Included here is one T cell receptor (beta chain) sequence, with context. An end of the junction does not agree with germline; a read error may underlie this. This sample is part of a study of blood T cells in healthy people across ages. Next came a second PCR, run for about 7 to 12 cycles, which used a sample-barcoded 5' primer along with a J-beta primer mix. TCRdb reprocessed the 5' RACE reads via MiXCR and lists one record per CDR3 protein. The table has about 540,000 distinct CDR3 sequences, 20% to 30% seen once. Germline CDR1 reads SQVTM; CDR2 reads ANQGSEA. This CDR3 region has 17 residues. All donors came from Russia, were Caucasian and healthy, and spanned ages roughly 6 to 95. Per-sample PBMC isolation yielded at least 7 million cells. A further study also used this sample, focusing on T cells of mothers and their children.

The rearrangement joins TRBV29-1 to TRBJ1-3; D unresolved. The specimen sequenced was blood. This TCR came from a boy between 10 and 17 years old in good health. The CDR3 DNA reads TGCAGCGTTGAAGACCGAGTACGATCGGGCGTTGGAAACACCGTATATTTT. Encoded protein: CSVEDRVRSGVGNTVYF. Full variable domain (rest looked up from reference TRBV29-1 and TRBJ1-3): SAVISQKPSRDICQRGTSLTIQCQVDSQVTMMFWYRQQPGQSLTLIATANQGSEATYESGFVIDKFPISRPNLTFSTLTVSNMSPEDSSIYLCSVEDRVRSGVGNTVYFGEGSWLTVV.